This T cell receptor (beta chain) was retrieved from a study of T cell responses to AZD1222 COVID-19 vaccine. Study-level findings and limits: Recipients of two AZD1222 doses showed rising Spike-specific TCR breadth and depth. The number of AZD1222 recipients seropositive at baseline was only five to seven. It should be noted that donors were predominantly white British and more often female, and clonal diversity was possibly underestimated.

Libraries were prepared by immunoSEQ multiplex PCR; TCRdb keeps only in-frame clonotypes and omits some of them. The sample has 180,000 or so clones; approximately 93% are singletons. As regards this clone: The target antigen is unknown.

The CDR3 length is 15 residues. Germline V gives CDR1 MNHEY, CDR2 SVGAGI. Trimming stripped 6 bases from V and 0 bases from J, with 14 bases between. This rearrangement joins TRBV6-5 to TRBJ1-1, with D possibly matching TRBD1 (5 bases). Source: peripheral blood, taken on day 0 of AZD1222 vaccination. This clonotype originated in an adult in good health. The CDR3 sequence is CASSRRQRVNTEAFF. The CDR3 nucleotides are TGTGCCAGCAGCCGTCGACAGAGAGTGAACACTGAAGCTTTCTTT.